This T cell receptor (beta chain) was profiled in a study of cytomegalovirus exposure and HLA in healthy donors. General study results and limits: A missense DCLRE1C variant was associated with V- and J-gene trimming of TCR beta chains in a later analysis, and an independent cohort replicated the association. Researchers reportedly found TCR beta sequences accurately predicted most subjects' HLA-A and HLA-B alleles.

The CDR3 extends over 12 amino acids. CDR1 SNHLY and CDR2 FYNNEI come from the germline V gene. With V trimmed by 6 bases and J by 14 bases, 10 bases remained unmatched. Donors sampled were nominally healthy, though unrecorded immune exposures were likely. About this clone itself: The target antigen is unknown.

The PCR contained 60 Vbeta and 13 Jbeta primers. The method was immunoSEQ multiplex PCR; TCRdb's version includes in-frame clones alone and lacks a portion of them. The sample holds fewer than 150,000 clones, about 80% seen once. Sequencing was performed on PBMCs. The rearrangement uses TRBV2 and TRBJ1-2; the match to TRBD1 covers 9 bases. The clonotype originates from a man aged 50-60 years in good health and CMV-seronegative. The CDR3 DNA is TGTGCCAGCAGCCCCCGGGACAGGGCCTGTACCTTC. It specifies CASSPRDRACTF.